This TCR beta chain was obtained from a study of identical twins. TCRdb ran MiXCR on the 5' RACE reads and lists one entry per CDR3 protein. Here the sample spans approximately 700,000 distinct CDR3 sequences, over 15% being singletons. This CDR3 has 15 residues. CDR1 and CDR2 from the germline V gene are SGHAT and FQNNGV. The ends lost 7 bases at V and 6 bases at J; junction bases unmatched: 12. This sample was also put to use in a study of T cells expressing NK-cell markers. This second study says: Sorted T-cell subsets CD3+CD56+NKG2C+, CD3+CD56+NKG2C- and CD3+CD56-NKG2C+ were TCR beta-sequenced. Among the eight sequenced donors, seven tested HCMV-seropositive and one tested seronegative. Once again these clonotypes came out on top in the CD3+CD56-NKG2C+ fraction of several donors.

The receptor was isolated from a woman aged 18-29 years in good health. The V and J genes are TRBV11-2 and TRBJ2-1; 7 nucleotides agree with TRBD2. The material sequenced was PBMCs. For the CDR3, the DNA is TGTGCCAGCACCCGGCCTAGCGGATACATCAATGAGCAGTTCTTC. Translation gives CASTRPSGYINEQFF.